This TCR beta chain was sequenced in a study of OX40 agonist ivuxolimab in advanced cancers. About the study: Ivuxolimab, an antibody that agonizes OX40 (CD134), was administered to the patients.

This CDR3 is built from 15 residues. CDR1 is SGHTA, CDR2 FQGNSA, per germline. V gave up 3 bases and J gave up 1 base, with 12 bases separating them. Notes on the study in general: Mean expanded clone counts were higher in CD8+ than CD4+ T cells. CD4+ and CD8+ blood T cells expanded clonally by week 6 at 0.1 to 3.0 mg/kg.

With regard to this clone: What it recognizes is unknown.

Measured with immunoSEQ multiplex PCR; TCRdb has only the in-frame clones, and not every one. The sample holds tens of thousands of clones, more than 85% seen once. The chain couples TRBV7-2 to TRBJ1-2; D may be TRBD1 (6 bases). The source is an adult with an advanced solid tumor such as melanoma, head and neck, liver or kidney cancer. This specimen consisted of CD4+ or CD8+ T cells sorted from blood, obtained in a trial of the OX40 agonist ivuxolimab. The CDR3 region is CASSFPGHNNYGYTF. In nucleotides, the CDR3 is TGTGCCAGCAGCTTTCCGGGACACAATAACTATGGCTACACCTTC. Together with reference TRBV7-2 and TRBJ1-2, the CDR3 gives the full variable domain: GAGVSQSPSNKVTEKGKDVELRCDPISGHTALYWYRQSLGQGLEFLIYFQGNSAPDKSGLPSDRFSAERTGGSVSTLTIQRTQQEDSAVYLCASSFPGHNNYGYTFGSGTRLTVV.